Listed below are T cell receptor beta chains from one sample, sequenced in a study of blood T cell repertoires in acute mononucleosis. Clones were read by immunoSEQ multiplex PCR, and TCRdb kept only the in-frame ones, dropping some. The data contain over a thousand clones, 25% of them singletons. Sequencing used EBV GLC epitope tetramer+ CD8+ T cells sorted from PBMCs, obtained during acute infectious mononucleosis. Receptors originate from a woman younger than 30 with infectious mononucleosis caused by EBV. CDR3s leave out the opening cysteine and the closing phenylalanine or tryptophan. A D gene is named only where the DNA matches it firmly.

>TRBJ1-1|TRBD1|TRBV29-1
SVGGQSNTESF
>TRBJ2-7|TRBD2|TRBV29-1
SVETSGSIYEQY
>TRBJ2-1|NA|TRBV27
ASSLTPTGVGEQF
>TRBJ1-1|TRBD1|TRBV29-1
SVGGQANNESF
>TRBJ2-6|NA|TRBV6-1
ATSDFNPQTGANVLT
>TRBJ2-5|NA|TRBV21-1
ASSIGQQETQY
>TRBJ2-2|TRBD2|TRBV2
ASSGGLVLPGELF
>TRBJ1-4|TRBD1|TRBV29-1
SVGTGGTAKKQF
>TRBJ1-1|NA|TRBV19
ASSGMETLNTEAF
>TRBJ2-1|TRBD2|TRBV2
ASSEGTILPNEQF
>TRBJ1-4|TRBD1|TRBV29-1
SVGTVVTNEKLF
>TRBJ2-5|NA|TRBV6-1
ASSIGQQETQY
>TRBJ2-3|NA|TRBV6-1
ASEPGDVGDTQY
>TRBJ2-4|TRBD2|TRBV14
ASSLSPGGIQY
>TRBJ2-3|NA|TRBV2
ASSGARDTQY
>TRBJ2-7|NA|TRBV21-1
ASSKVRGYEQY
>TRBJ2-2|NA|TRBV2
ASSAGQVQPGELFF
>TRBJ2-1|TRBD2|TRBV9
ASSGAGGDEQF
>TRBJ1-4|TRBD1|TRBV29-1
SVGTVGSNEKLF
>TRBJ2-1|NA|TRBV11-2
ASEAPQGNEQF
>TRBJ2-1|NA|TRBV9
ASSVGGDEQF
>TRBJ2-7|NA|TRBV5-1
AKLGQKGAEEQY
>TRBJ1-3|NA|TRBV29-1
SARDRIGNTIY
>TRBJ2-3|NA|TRBV2
ASIYSGLGADTQY
>TRBJ2-1|TRBD2|TRBV27
ASSPTSGSVYEQF
>TRBJ2-3|TRBD2|TRBV27
ASSFSSGTTDTQY
>TRBJ2-1|TRBD2|TRBV7-2
ASSVAGGDEQF
>TRBJ2-7|NA|TRBV7-9
ASSTGGYEQY
>TRBJ2-7|NA|TRBV14
ASSLGPAYEQY
>TRBJ2-3|NA|TRBV7-9
ASSGARDTQY
>TRBJ2-3|NA|TRBV6-5
ASIYSGLGADTQY
>TRBJ2-7|NA|TRBV21-1
ASIQSGFVYEQY
>TRBJ2-3|NA|TRBV25-1
ASSCARDTQY
>TRBJ2-4|NA|TRBV14
ASIQSPGVIQY
>TRBJ2-3|NA|TRBV7-5
ASSELAGVGDTQY